The sequence of this T cell receptor beta chain was determined in a study of shared clonotypes between healthy human individuals. Study-level background: Each donor's CD4 naive and CD4 memory cells filled three plates apiece, CD8 naive two, and CD8 memory one.

Study conclusions and caveats: A handful of donors showed sharing of around 5.3% of naive CD4 clonotypes.

CD8 cells classed as naive were CD45RO-negative and positively selected for CCR7, excluding terminally differentiated effector memory CD45RA+ cells. The input for sorted-subset replicate PCRs was approximately 200 ng DNA, about 30,000 T cell genomes. In the original analysis: Filtering differed since immunoSEQ provided only junctions, with no quality scores. Sequencing used immunoSEQ multiplex PCR; TCRdb keeps in-frame clones, though not all of them. V, J and clone size derive from that table, while D and trimming were established from the DNA sequence. The sample holds around 2,100,000 clones, about 95% seen once. The germline V gene encodes CDR1 WSHSY and CDR2 SAAADI. This CDR3 region has 14 residues. With V trimmed by 2 bases and J by 5 bases, 5 bases remained unmatched. A word on this clone: Its antigen is not identified.

This chain connects TRBV10-2 to TRBJ1-2; 7 nucleotides line up with TRBD1. This TCR came from a young man in good health. What was sequenced was naive CD8+ T cells sorted from blood. In DNA form, the CDR3 reads TGCGCCAGCAGTGAGACGGGACAGCCTTATGGCTACACCTTC. It is translated as CASSETGQPYGYTF.